Each of the 19 T cell receptor beta chains below was sequenced from the same sample in a study of CD8+CD57+ T cells in acquired aplastic anemia. Genomic DNA, serving as template, underwent TCR beta VDJ and CDR3 profiling. MiXCR, run by TCRdb on the reads, gives a single entry per CDR3 protein. The sample has about 130,000 distinct CDR3 sequences, 40% to 60% seen once. Sequencing was done on a sample of sorted CD4+, CD8+, or CD8+CD57+ T cells (not recorded which) from PBMCs. The receptors come from a human donor in good health, serving as a control.

The chain has TRBV18 and TRBJ2-3; 8 nucleotides match TRBD2. V shed 3 bases and J 2 bases; nucleotides not matched to a gene: 7. CDR3 length: 16 residues. Germline values: CDR1 KGHSH, CDR2 LQKENI. The CDR3 region has the DNA TGTGCCAGCTCACCGCAGGCTAGCGGGTCCACAGATACGCAGTATTTT. Amino acids: CASSPQASGSTDTQYF.

This rearrangement joins TRBV15 to TRBJ2-3; D gene ambiguous. The germline V gene encodes CDR1 LNHNV and CDR2 YYDKDF (reference sequence). V was shortened by 1 base and J by 1 base, with 12 bases between the two germline ends. The CDR3 loop spans 16 amino acids. The DNA of the CDR3 is TGTGCCACCAGCAGAGTGCCGGGTTCGCGCACAGATACGCAGTATTTT. Protein product: CATSRVPGSRTDTQYF. The variable domain in full, completed from reference TRBV15 and TRBJ2-3, reads DAMVIQNPRYQVTQFGKPVTLSCSQTLNHNVMYWYQQKSSQAPKLLFHYYDKDFNNEADTPDNFQSRRPNTSFCFLDIRSPGLGDTAMYLCATSRVPGSRTDTQYFGPGTRLTVL.

This clonotype was seen many times. The genes are TRBV6-1 and TRBJ2-7; D is ambiguous. Per germline, CDR1 MNHNS and CDR2 SASEGT. The V end lost 3 bases, the J end lost 3 bases, and 6 bases lay between the germline ends. The CDR3 runs to 12 residues. CDR3 sequence reads: CASSDGIYEQYF. The CDR3 region has the DNA TGTGCCAGCAGTGACGGAATCTACGAGCAGTACTTC.

This chain uses TRBV6-1 with TRBJ2-7, with 7 bases that match TRBD1. This CDR3 has 14 amino acids. The germline CDR1 and CDR2 sequences are MNHNS and SASEGT. Trimming at V came to 4 bases and at J to 3 bases, leaving 6 bases not matched to a gene. The CDR3 loop reads CASSAPGQHYEQYF. For the CDR3, the DNA is TGTGCCAGCAGTGCCCCGGGACAGCACTACGAGCAGTACTTC.

A few counts support this clonotype. This chain links TRBV10-2 with TRBJ1-5; 8 bases align to TRBD1. The CDR3 is made up of 14 amino acids. Trimming at V came to 5 bases and at J to 5 bases, leaving 5 bases not matched to a gene. Germline V gives CDR1 WSHSY, CDR2 SAAADI. Here the CDR3 reads CASSFGQGYQPQHF. In nucleotides, the CDR3 is TGCGCCAGCAGTTTCGGACAGGGTTATCAGCCCCAGCATTTT.

This clonotype has a handful of counts. This chain uses TRBV9 with TRBJ1-2, with 7 bases fitting TRBD1. The CDR3 is 12 amino acids. With 7 bases clipped from V and 4 bases from J, the junction kept 4 bases outside the gene matches. Germline loops: CDR1 SGDLS, CDR2 YYNGEE. This CDR3 reads CASRDSGYGYTF. The DNA of the CDR3 is TGTGCCAGCCGGGACAGCGGCTATGGCTACACCTTC. The whole variable domain, remainder taken from reference TRBV9 and TRBJ1-2, is DSGVTQTPKHLITATGQRVTLRCSPRSGDLSVYWYQQSLDQGLQFLIQYYNGEERAKGNILERFSAQQFPDLHSELNLSSLELGDSALYFCASRDSGYGYTFGSGTRLTVV.

This sequence joins TRBV20-1 and TRBJ1-6; 7 bases agree with TRBD1. V lost 3 bases to trimming and J lost 8 bases; unmatched junction nucleotides: 10. From germline, CDR1 is DFQATT and CDR2 SNEGSKA (reference sequence). The CDR3 spans 15 residues. The CDR3 loop is CSASPRDRIDSPLHF. The CDR3 region has the DNA TGCAGTGCTAGCCCCCGGGACAGAATCGATTCACCCCTCCACTTT.

Concerning this clonotype itself: One junction end does not reproduce the germline sequence, and a read error may be involved. The V gene is TRBV6-2 or TRBV6-3, the J gene TRBJ2-5; 10 bases agree with TRBD2. Germline V gene sequence: CDR1 MNHEY, CDR2 SVGEGT. The CDR3 contains 14 residues. This CDR3 is CASSERGGQKTQYF. In nucleotides, the CDR3 is TGTGCCAGCAGTGAGCGGGGGGGCCAAAAGACCCAGTACTTC.

The table lists this clonotype with many counts. The chain combines TRBV12-3 or TRBV12-4 with TRBJ1-1; no reliable D call. The germline V and J ends were trimmed by 6 bases and 6 bases, with 5 bases remaining between them. This CDR3 region has 10 residues. The CDR3 sequence is CASSLSEAFF. The CDR3 region has the DNA TGTGCCAGCAGCCTTTCTGAAGCTTTCTTT.

This clonotype was counted at least ten times. J is TRBJ1-5 and V is TRBV5-1; 11 positions match TRBD1. Trimming at V came to 3 bases and at J to 5 bases, leaving 4 bases not matched to a gene. Germline V gene sequence: CDR1 SGHRS, CDR2 YFSETQ. This CDR3 spans 15 amino acids. The CDR3 reads CASSWTGGKDQPQHF. CDR3 in DNA: TGCGCCAGCAGCTGGACAGGGGGCAAAGATCAGCCCCAGCATTTT.

Concerning this clonotype: A clone one base away is much larger, so this may be a read error. The V gene is TRBV4-2, the J gene TRBJ2-4, with D tentatively TRBD1 (7 bases). CDR1 is LGHNA, CDR2 YNFKEQ, per germline. There are 17 residues in the CDR3. CDR3: CASSQERRGLARNIQYF. For the CDR3, the DNA is TGTGCCAGCAGCCAAGAACGGAGGGGGCTAGCCAGAAACATTCAGTACTTC.

This clonotype was detected ten times or more. This chain links TRBV11-2 with TRBJ1-2, with TRBD1 matching over 8 bases. The CDR3 loop spans 17 amino acids. The J segment lost 7 bases and the V segment lost 0 bases, leaving 13 bases of the junction unmatched. Germline CDR1 SGHAT, CDR2 FQNNGV. CDR3 residues: CASSLEVTWTGSFGYTF. Written as DNA, the CDR3 is TGTGCCAGCAGCTTAGAAGTAACCTGGACAGGGTCGTTTGGCTACACCTTC. The variable domain in full, with the rest retrieved from reference TRBV11-2 and TRBJ1-2, is EAGVAQSPRYKIIEKRQSVAFWCNPISGHATLYWYQQILGQGPKLLIQFQNNGVVDDSQLPKDRFSAERLKGVDSTLKIQPAKLEDSAVYLCASSLEVTWTGSFGYTFGSGTRLTVV.

V and J are TRBV20-1 and TRBJ2-1; 12 bases are shared with TRBD2. The trim removed 3 bases at V and 6 bases at J, leaving 3 bases unmatched. Germline CDR1 and CDR2: DFQATT and SNEGSKA (reference sequence). The CDR3 contains 14 residues. The DNA for the CDR3 is TGCAGTGCTAGCTCTAGCGGGGGGGGCAATGAGCAGTTCTTC. Protein product: CSASSSGGGNEQFF.

This chain links TRBV19 with TRBJ1-1; no clear D. The germline V gene has CDR1 LNHDA and CDR2 SQIVND (reference sequence). This CDR3 has 15 residues. V dropped 3 bases and J dropped 0 bases, with 11 bases sitting between them. CDR3 bases: TGTGCCAGTAGTATGGGGTACGGTATGAACACTGAAGCTTTCTTT. It codes for CASSMGYGMNTEAFF.

This clonotype appeared many times. The chain uses TRBV11-2 and TRBJ1-2; D is perhaps TRBD1 (5 bases). Trimming shortened V by 6 bases and J by 6 bases, and 8 bases separated the two germline ends. The CDR3 totals 11 residues. Germline V lookup: CDR1 SGHAT, CDR2 FQNNGV. CDR3 in amino acids: CASRQGNGYTF. The CDR3 nucleotides read TGTGCCAGCAGGCAGGGAAATGGCTACACCTTC.

This clonotype was detected many times. V and J are TRBV18 and TRBJ2-7; 7 bases fit TRBD1. V trimming: 0 bases; J trimming: 1 base; junction bases outside the gene matches: 0. The CDR3 runs to 14 residues. Germline CDR1 reads KGHSH; CDR2 reads LQKENI. The CDR3 protein is CASSPPGQSYEQYF. DNA of the CDR3: TGTGCCAGCTCACCACCGGGACAGTCCTACGAGCAGTACTTC.

J is TRBJ1-2 and V is TRBV7-9; 9 bases fit TRBD1. Trimming cost V 5 bases and J 4 bases; bases outside gene matches: 5. CDR1 and CDR2 from the germline V gene are SEHNR and FQNEAQ (reference sequence). The CDR3 runs 14 residues. The CDR3 DNA follows: TGTGCCAGCAGCCCGGGACAGGGAATCTATGGCTACACCTTC. The encoded protein is CASSPGQGIYGYTF.

This clonotype showed up many times. This CDR3 reads CASNLDKGFLHF. As DNA, the CDR3 is TGTGCCAGCAATCTCGATAAGGGTTTCCTCCACTTT. This chain uses TRBV12-3 or TRBV12-4 with TRBJ1-6, with D unresolved. The CDR3 spans 12 residues. The germline V and J ends were trimmed by 7 bases and 15 bases, with 16 bases remaining between them.

The genes are TRBV7-9 and TRBJ2-3; no definite D call. This CDR3 spans 11 amino acids. The germline V and J ends were trimmed by 3 bases and 6 bases, with 4 bases remaining between them. Germline CDR1 reads SEHNR; CDR2 reads FQNEAQ (reference sequence). In DNA form, the CDR3 reads TGTGCCAGCAGCTTTTCGGATACGCAGTATTTT. It yields the protein CASSFSDTQYF.